The rows below give T cell receptor beta chains drawn from one sample of a study of beta chain features in type 1 diabetes. Clones were read by immunoSEQ multiplex PCR, and TCRdb kept only the in-frame ones, dropping some. The sample has hundreds of thousands of clones; 9.5% to 11% are singletons. The sample consisted of naive CD4+ T cells from blood. The receptors stem from a woman aged 30 to 39 in good health. The CDR3 runs from the conserved cysteine through the conserved F or W. A D gene is named only where the DNA matches it firmly. Size is omitted from some rows. Given values are once, few, many or a class for expanded clones.

d_call	clone_size	v_call	j_call	cdr3_aa	cdr3_nt
-	-	TRBV9	TRBJ2-6	CASSPQFLSGANVLTF	TGTGCCAGCAGCCCCCAGTTCCTCTCTGGGGCCAACGTCCTGACTTTC
TRBD1	few	TRBV7-9	TRBJ2-6	CASSLTGTGDSGANVLTF	TGTGCCAGCAGCTTAACCGGGACAGGGGACTCTGGGGCCAACGTCCTGACTTTC
-	few	TRBV7-3	TRBJ2-5	CASSLGGTRETQYF	TGTGCCAGCAGCTTAGGGGGGACGCGGGAGACCCAGTACTTC
-	few	TRBV28	TRBJ1-1	CASSLRRDEAFF	TGTGCCAGCAGCTTGCGCAGGGATGAAGCTTTCTTT
TRBD2	-	TRBV5-4	TRBJ2-7	CASSLLVLASGNTENEQYF	TGTGCCAGCAGCTTGTTGGTCTTAGCTAGCGGGAATACTGAAAACGAGCAGTACTTC
-	-	TRBV19	TRBJ2-2	CASSIYKNTGELFF	TGTGCCAGTAGTATATACAAAAACACCGGGGAGCTGTTTTTT
-	-	TRBV9	TRBJ2-7	CASSVEAGHTYEQYF	TGTGCCAGCAGCGTAGAGGCAGGGCACACCTACGAGCAGTACTTC
TRBD1	few	TRBV5-4	TRBJ1-2	CASSLLAGTGTYGYTF	TGTGCCAGCAGCTTGCTTGCGGGGACAGGAACCTATGGCTACACCTTC
-	few	TRBV13	TRBJ2-5	CASSSMTDTQETQYF	TGTGCCAGCAGCTCAATGACGGACACGCAAGAGACCCAGTACTTC
TRBD1	-	TRBV9	TRBJ1-1	CASSLTTGVNTEAFF	TGTGCCAGCAGCCTAACGACAGGGGTGAACACTGAAGCTTTCTTT
TRBD1	few	TRBV4-2	TRBJ1-4	CASSQAGTGLEKLFF	TGTGCCAGCAGCCAAGCCGGGACAGGGCTCGAAAAACTGTTTTTT
TRBD2	few	TRBV18	TRBJ2-1	CASSRPGLAGEEQFF	TGTGCCAGCTCACGACCGGGACTAGCGGGAGAGGAGCAGTTCTTC
-	-	TRBV29-1	TRBJ1-2	CSVIGVNYGYTF	TGCAGCGTTATCGGAGTTAACTATGGCTACACCTTC
TRBD1	few	TRBV2	TRBJ2-1	CASSEGQFNEQFF	TGTGCCAGCAGTGAGGGACAGTTCAATGAGCAGTTCTTC
-	few	TRBV29-1	TRBJ1-4	CSVGASPNEKLFF	TGCAGCGTTGGGGCGTCCCCAAATGAAAAACTGTTTTTT
-	few	TRBV18	TRBJ2-7	CASSPRQGYEQYF	TGTGCCAGCTCACCACGCCAGGGCTACGAGCAGTACTTC
TRBD2	few	TRBV5-1	TRBJ2-2	CASSLTGTSGLITGELFF	TGCGCCAGCAGTTTGACCGGGACTAGCGGACTCATAACCGGGGAGCTGTTTTTT
TRBD1	few	TRBV4-2	TRBJ2-7	CASSYRTGLAYEQYF	TGTGCCAGCAGCTACAGGACAGGGTTAGCCTACGAGCAGTACTTC
TRBD2	few	TRBV4-3	TRBJ2-7	CASSHPRRLWREATSYEQYF	TGCGCCAGCAGCCATCCCCGGCGTCTTTGGCGGGAGGCCACCTCCTACGAGCAGTACTTC
TRBD2	-	TRBV29-1	TRBJ2-1	CSVRLAGNYNEQFF	TGCAGCGTTCGACTAGCGGGAAACTACAATGAGCAGTTCTTC
TRBD2	-	TRBV28	TRBJ2-3	CASSMGLAGGFTDTQYF	TGTGCCAGCAGCATGGGACTAGCGGGAGGGTTCACAGATACGCAGTATTTT
TRBD2	few	TRBV9	TRBJ2-5	CASSVALAGGPETQYF	TGTGCCAGCAGCGTAGCGCTAGCGGGAGGGCCGGAGACCCAGTACTTC
-	-	TRBV7-2	TRBJ1-1	CASSLTGTTEAFF	TGTGCCAGCAGCCTCACAGGGACCACTGAAGCTTTCTTT
-	few	TRBV11-2	TRBJ2-1	CASSFTGVVSEQFF	TGTGCCAGCAGCTTTACGGGAGTCGTAAGTGAGCAGTTCTTC
-	-	TRBV18	TRBJ2-7	CASSPDSSSSYEQYF	TGTGCCAGCTCACCCGACAGTTCGAGCTCCTACGAGCAGTACTTC
-	-	TRBV2	TRBJ2-7	CASRGGEPEQYF	TGTGCCAGCAGGGGGGGAGAGCCCGAGCAGTACTTC
-	few	TRBV5-1	TRBJ2-1	CASKEGSYNEQFF	TGCGCCAGCAAGGAGGGCTCCTACAATGAGCAGTTCTTC